This is a list of T cell receptor beta chains from one sample in a study of blood T cell repertoires in COVID-19. Assay used: immunoSEQ multiplex PCR; TCRdb lists only in-frame clones, some missing. The sample records more than 45,000 clones, 85% to 90% being singletons. Sequences were obtained from peripheral blood. Source of these receptors: a human donor with active COVID-19. The donor label of this sample is uncertain. The CDR3 runs from the conserved cysteine through the conserved F or W. Each record gives: V gene, clone size, D gene, J gene, CDR3 DNA, CDR3 protein. The D gene is left open where the match is weak. Size is omitted from some rows. Given values are once, few, many or a class for expanded clones.

v_gene: TRBV3-1/TRBV3-2; abundance: .; d_gene: .; j_gene: TRBJ2-1; CDR3nt: TGTGCCAGCAGCCAAGTGACCCCTTCGGGTGAGCAGTTCTTC; CDR3aa: CASSQVTPSGEQFF
v_gene: TRBV24-1; abundance: .; d_gene: .; j_gene: TRBJ2-2; CDR3nt: TGTGCCACCAGTGACTCGGGGTCCGGGGAGCTGTTTTTT; CDR3aa: CATSDSGSGELFF
v_gene: TRBV5-1; abundance: few; d_gene: TRBD1; j_gene: TRBJ1-3; CDR3nt: TGCGCCAGCAGCCAACAACCCAGGGGGAGCTCTGGAAACACCATATATTTT; CDR3aa: CASSQQPRGSSGNTIYF
v_gene: TRBV5-1; abundance: .; d_gene: .; j_gene: TRBJ1-3; CDR3nt: TGCGCCAGTAAGGGAGTAGGCGGAAACACCATATATTTT; CDR3aa: CASKGVGGNTIYF
v_gene: TRBV2; abundance: once; d_gene: TRBD1; j_gene: TRBJ2-7; CDR3nt: TGTGCCAGCAGTAGAGACAGGGTGAACTACGAGCAGTACTTC; CDR3aa: CASSRDRVNYEQYF
v_gene: TRBV29-1; abundance: .; d_gene: TRBD1; j_gene: TRBJ1-4; CDR3nt: TGCAGCGTTGAGACAGGGTTTAATGAAAAACTGTTTTTT; CDR3aa: CSVETGFNEKLFF
v_gene: TRBV3-1/TRBV3-2; abundance: .; d_gene: TRBD2; j_gene: TRBJ2-6; CDR3nt: TGTGCCAGCAGCCCTTACCGTCGGGGGGATGGAGCTGGGGCCAACGTCCTGACTTTC; CDR3aa: CASSPYRRGDGAGANVLTF
v_gene: TRBV12-5; abundance: .; d_gene: TRBD2; j_gene: TRBJ2-1; CDR3nt: TGTGCTAGTGGTTTGGGTCTAGCGGGAGACAATGAGCAGTTCTTC; CDR3aa: CASGLGLAGDNEQFF
v_gene: TRBV25-1; abundance: .; d_gene: TRBD1; j_gene: TRBJ2-5; CDR3nt: TGTGCCAGCAGCCCGGGACAGGGAGAATTCGGGGAGACCCAGTACTTC; CDR3aa: CASSPGQGEFGETQYF
v_gene: TRBV6-6; abundance: .; d_gene: .; j_gene: TRBJ2-7; CDR3nt: TGTGCCAGTTTCGAAAGCGGCTCCTACGAGCAGTACTTC; CDR3aa: CASFESGSYEQYF
v_gene: TRBV11-2; abundance: .; d_gene: TRBD2; j_gene: TRBJ2-7; CDR3nt: TGTGCCAGCAGCTTGGAGCGGGGTGGCCACGAGCAGTACTTC; CDR3aa: CASSLERGGHEQYF
v_gene: TRBV7-2; abundance: once; d_gene: .; j_gene: TRBJ2-7; CDR3nt: TGTGCCAGTCGGGAGGGGGCAGGGTACGAGCAGTACTTC; CDR3aa: CASREGAGYEQYF
v_gene: TRBV10-3; abundance: .; d_gene: TRBD1; j_gene: TRBJ2-3; CDR3nt: TGTGCCATCAGGGGGACAGGGAGCACAGATACGCAGTATTTT; CDR3aa: CAIRGTGSTDTQYF
v_gene: TRBV7-2; abundance: .; d_gene: .; j_gene: TRBJ1-4; CDR3nt: TGTGCCAGCGGGGGGGAAAAACTGTTTTTT; CDR3aa: CASGGEKLFF
v_gene: TRBV30; abundance: .; d_gene: TRBD1; j_gene: TRBJ1-1; CDR3nt: TGTGCCTGGTATTACCGCCGGGACAGGAACACTGAAGCTTTCTTT; CDR3aa: CAWYYRRDRNTEAFF
v_gene: TRBV5-1; abundance: once; d_gene: TRBD1; j_gene: TRBJ2-3; CDR3nt: TGCGCCAGCAGCCTCAATCGACAGGGTTTAGATACGCAGTATTTT; CDR3aa: CASSLNRQGLDTQYF
v_gene: TRBV4-1; abundance: .; d_gene: .; j_gene: TRBJ1-1; CDR3nt: TGCGCCAGCAGCCAAGAAAGGAAAAGAACAGTTGAAGCTTTCTTT; CDR3aa: CASSQERKRTVEAFF
v_gene: TRBV11-2; abundance: once; d_gene: .; j_gene: TRBJ1-1; CDR3nt: TGTGCCAGCGGCGGACAGCCTAACACTGAAGCTTTCTTT; CDR3aa: CASGGQPNTEAFF
v_gene: TRBV28; abundance: .; d_gene: TRBD1; j_gene: TRBJ1-4; CDR3nt: TGTGCCAGCAGTCCCCCGCTCGGCAGGGGGACGGGAAAACTGTTTTTT; CDR3aa: CASSPPLGRGTGKLFF
v_gene: TRBV18; abundance: few; d_gene: TRBD1; j_gene: TRBJ1-1; CDR3nt: TGTGCCAGCTCACCCGGACAGGGGGTCTACACTGAAGCTTTCTTT; CDR3aa: CASSPGQGVYTEAFF
v_gene: TRBV4-3; abundance: .; d_gene: .; j_gene: TRBJ2-5; CDR3nt: TGCGCCAGCAGCCAAGAGCCCCGTGGCGGGGAGACCCAGTACTTC; CDR3aa: CASSQEPRGGETQYF
v_gene: TRBV5-4; abundance: .; d_gene: TRBD1; j_gene: TRBJ1-2; CDR3nt: TGTGCCAGCAGCTTTACGGGACAGGGGAACTATGGCTACACCTTC; CDR3aa: CASSFTGQGNYGYTF
v_gene: TRBV2; abundance: few; d_gene: .; j_gene: TRBJ1-5; CDR3nt: TGTGCCAGCAGTGAAGGGTGGTCGAGTAGCAATCAGCCCCAGCATTTT; CDR3aa: CASSEGWSSSNQPQHF
v_gene: TRBV5-4; abundance: .; d_gene: TRBD1; j_gene: TRBJ1-1; CDR3nt: TGTGCCAGCAGCCCAACCGGGACAGGGGTTGAAGCTTTCTTT; CDR3aa: CASSPTGTGVEAFF
v_gene: TRBV28; abundance: .; d_gene: TRBD2; j_gene: TRBJ2-7; CDR3nt: TGTGCCAGCAGTATCAGGACTAGCGGGCGCTACGAGCAGTACTTC; CDR3aa: CASSIRTSGRYEQYF
v_gene: TRBV5-1; abundance: .; d_gene: .; j_gene: TRBJ2-1; CDR3nt: TGCGCCAGCAGCTTGGTCCTTAATGAGCAGTTCTTC; CDR3aa: CASSLVLNEQFF
v_gene: TRBV5-8; abundance: .; d_gene: TRBD2; j_gene: TRBJ2-1; CDR3nt: TGTGCCAGCAGACTAATCCCTAGCGGAGTCTACAATGAGCAGTTCTTC; CDR3aa: CASRLIPSGVYNEQFF
v_gene: TRBV14; abundance: once; d_gene: .; j_gene: TRBJ2-7; CDR3nt: TGTGCCAGCAGCCAGGGCGCCTACGAGCAGTACTTC; CDR3aa: CASSQGAYEQYF
v_gene: TRBV27; abundance: once; d_gene: .; j_gene: TRBJ2-3; CDR3nt: TGTGCCAGCTCCCGGGGGGAGGGGGCGCAGTATTTT; CDR3aa: CASSRGEGAQYF
v_gene: TRBV19; abundance: .; d_gene: TRBD1; j_gene: TRBJ1-5; CDR3nt: TGTGCCAGTAGTAAAGCCAAGGGACAGGGTATTCAGCCCCAGCATTTT; CDR3aa: CASSKAKGQGIQPQHF
v_gene: TRBV4-2; abundance: once; d_gene: .; j_gene: TRBJ2-1; CDR3nt: TGTGCCAGCAGCCACGGATCTAGCGATCGCTACAATGAGCAGTTCTTC; CDR3aa: CASSHGSSDRYNEQFF
v_gene: TRBV6-5; abundance: .; d_gene: .; j_gene: TRBJ2-5; CDR3nt: TGTGCCAGCAGCCTCCTGGGAGGGACCCAGTACTTC; CDR3aa: CASSLLGGTQYF
v_gene: TRBV5-1; abundance: few; d_gene: TRBD2; j_gene: TRBJ2-7; CDR3nt: TGCGCCAGCAGCTTGGGACTAGCGGAGGGATCCTACGAGCAGTACTTC; CDR3aa: CASSLGLAEGSYEQYF
v_gene: TRBV14; abundance: once; d_gene: .; j_gene: TRBJ2-3; CDR3nt: TGTGCCAGCAGCCACCTAAACGGTGCAGATACGCAGTATTTT; CDR3aa: CASSHLNGADTQYF
v_gene: TRBV6-5; abundance: .; d_gene: .; j_gene: TRBJ2-6; CDR3nt: TGTGCCAGCAGTTACTCGAGTGGTGGGGCCAACGTCCTGACTTTC; CDR3aa: CASSYSSGGANVLTF
v_gene: TRBV6-6; abundance: .; d_gene: .; j_gene: TRBJ2-7; CDR3nt: TGTGCCAGCAGTTATTCAGGGGTGGGGGAGCAGTACTTC; CDR3aa: CASSYSGVGEQYF
v_gene: TRBV25-1; abundance: .; d_gene: .; j_gene: TRBJ1-1; CDR3nt: TGTGCCAGCAGTGAACTACAGGGAAACACTGAAGCTTTCTTT; CDR3aa: CASSELQGNTEAFF
v_gene: TRBV27; abundance: few; d_gene: TRBD2; j_gene: TRBJ2-3; CDR3nt: TGTGCCAGCAGTTTTCTGCCCATTAGCGGGAATAACCGGGCTGGCACAGATACGCAGTATTTT; CDR3aa: CASSFLPISGNNRAGTDTQYF
v_gene: TRBV7-3; abundance: .; d_gene: .; j_gene: TRBJ1-1; CDR3nt: TGTGCCAGCAGCACAGGGTGGGGCACTGAAGCTTTCTTT; CDR3aa: CASSTGWGTEAFF
v_gene: TRBV28; abundance: .; d_gene: TRBD1; j_gene: TRBJ2-1; CDR3nt: TGTGCCAGCAGTCCGGACAGGCCACCGGACGTTGAGCAGTTCTTC; CDR3aa: CASSPDRPPDVEQFF
v_gene: TRBV5-4; abundance: .; d_gene: .; j_gene: TRBJ2-1; CDR3nt: TGTGCCAGCAGCTCGTTACCTAGGGACTCACAGTTCTTC; CDR3aa: CASSSLPRDSQFF
v_gene: TRBV5-1; abundance: .; d_gene: .; j_gene: TRBJ2-7; CDR3nt: TGCGCCAGCAGCTTCGACAGGCACGAGCAGTACTTC; CDR3aa: CASSFDRHEQYF
v_gene: TRBV5-1; abundance: .; d_gene: TRBD1; j_gene: TRBJ1-2; CDR3nt: TGCGCCAGCAGCTTCGTCGGTCGGGACAGGAATGGCTACACCTTC; CDR3aa: CASSFVGRDRNGYTF
v_gene: TRBV28; abundance: .; d_gene: TRBD1; j_gene: TRBJ1-4; CDR3nt: TGTGCCAGCAGTTTAGGAGGGGGCGGTACTAATGAAAAACTGTTTTTT; CDR3aa: CASSLGGGGTNEKLFF
v_gene: TRBV5-1; abundance: .; d_gene: TRBD2; j_gene: TRBJ2-3; CDR3nt: TGCGCCAGCAGCCCGACGCGGGGGAACCCAGATACGCAGTATTTT; CDR3aa: CASSPTRGNPDTQYF
v_gene: TRBV10-3; abundance: .; d_gene: .; j_gene: TRBJ2-3; CDR3nt: TGTGCCATCAGTGAGACCTACAGGGACCCCGGTGGGGCAGATACGCAGTATTTT; CDR3aa: CAISETYRDPGGADTQYF
v_gene: TRBV29-1; abundance: .; d_gene: .; j_gene: TRBJ1-2; CDR3nt: TGCAGCGTTGAAGAATGGGGCAGTGTTAACTATGGCTACACCTTC; CDR3aa: CSVEEWGSVNYGYTF
v_gene: TRBV18; abundance: .; d_gene: .; j_gene: TRBJ2-7; CDR3nt: TGTGCCAGCTCACGTTCAAGGGGAACAGGTAGCTCCTACGAGCAGTACTTC; CDR3aa: CASSRSRGTGSSYEQYF
v_gene: TRBV29-1; abundance: .; d_gene: .; j_gene: TRBJ2-1; CDR3nt: TGCAGCGCAGGACCGAAGTTAAGGGGCTACAATGAGCAGTTCTTC; CDR3aa: CSAGPKLRGYNEQFF
v_gene: TRBV6-2/TRBV6-3; abundance: .; d_gene: .; j_gene: TRBJ2-1; CDR3nt: TGTGCCAGCAGTTACTCTGTTCCCACGGACTTCCGATTCAATGAGCAGTTCTTC; CDR3aa: CASSYSVPTDFRFNEQFF
v_gene: TRBV28; abundance: .; d_gene: .; j_gene: TRBJ2-7; CDR3nt: TGTGCCAGCAGCCCCGACCTCGGGGTGAGGGCCTACGAGCAGTACTTC; CDR3aa: CASSPDLGVRAYEQYF
v_gene: TRBV4-1; abundance: few; d_gene: TRBD2; j_gene: TRBJ2-2; CDR3nt: TGCGCCAGCAGCCTAGCGGGAGCGAGGACCGGGGAGCTGTTTTTT; CDR3aa: CASSLAGARTGELFF
v_gene: TRBV6-5; abundance: .; d_gene: TRBD1; j_gene: TRBJ1-5; CDR3nt: TGTGCCAGCAGTTACTCGTCACAGGGGATCAGTCAGCCCCAGCATTTT; CDR3aa: CASSYSSQGISQPQHF
v_gene: TRBV6-5; abundance: .; d_gene: TRBD1; j_gene: TRBJ1-2; CDR3nt: TGTGCCAGCAGTTACTCACAGGGGCTGGGTCGGGGCTACACCTTC; CDR3aa: CASSYSQGLGRGYTF
v_gene: TRBV5-4; abundance: .; d_gene: TRBD1; j_gene: TRBJ2-1; CDR3nt: TGTGCCAGCAGCTCCTACCCTGGACAGGAGGAGCAGTTCTTC; CDR3aa: CASSSYPGQEEQFF
v_gene: TRBV15; abundance: .; d_gene: .; j_gene: TRBJ2-1; CDR3nt: TGTGCCACCAGCAAAGACGGGAGCTCCTACAATGAGCAGTTCTTC; CDR3aa: CATSKDGSSYNEQFF